Below, 8 T cell receptor beta chains from the same sample are listed, as sequenced in a study of radiotherapy plus CTLA-4 blockade in lung cancer. Clones were read by immunoSEQ multiplex PCR, and TCRdb kept only the in-frame ones, dropping some. In the table there are 77,000 or so clones, roughly four fifths of which are singletons. The sequenced sample was peripheral blood, obtained from a patient treated with radiotherapy plus ipilimumab. The receptor source for this set is a human donor with non-small cell lung cancer whose response to radiotherapy plus ipilimumab could not be evaluated.

The rearrangement joins TRBV30 to TRBJ1-6; D unclear. The CDR3 runs to 14 residues. CDR1 and CDR2 (germline): GTSNPN, SVGIG (reference sequence). With 5 bases removed from V and 5 bases from J, the gap between germline ends came to 13 bases. CDR3 in DNA: TGTGCCTGGGGCGGCGGGCAGAATAATTCACCCCTCCACTTT. It specifies CAWGGGQNNSPLHF. Full variable domain (missing parts from reference TRBV30 and TRBJ1-6): SQTIHQWPATLVQPVGSPLSLECTVEGTSNPNLYWYRQAAGRGLQLLFYSVGIGQISSEVPQNLSASRPQDRQFILSSKKLLLSDSGFYLCAWGGGQNNSPLHFGNGTRLTVT.

V gene TRBV7-8 combines with J gene TRBJ2-2; 10 nucleotides agree with TRBD1. In germline, CDR1 is SGHVS, CDR2 FQNEAQ. This CDR3 is 17 amino acids long. The V and J ends lost 4 bases and 4 bases, in that order; junction bases with no gene match: 9. The CDR3 loop is CASSSRRDRGFTGELFF. The CDR3 region has the DNA TGTGCCAGCAGCTCCCGCCGGGACAGGGGTTTCACCGGGGAGCTGTTTTTT.

The genes are TRBV6-5 and TRBJ2-7; TRBD1 agrees at 11 bases. The CDR3 has 14 residues. CDR1 and CDR2 from the germline V gene are MNHEY and SVGAGI. Trimming cost V 6 bases and J 4 bases; bases outside gene matches: 5. The CDR3 here is CASRAGQGGYEQYF. The CDR3 DNA follows: TGTGCCAGCAGAGCGGGACAGGGGGGTTACGAGCAGTACTTC.

This clone was observed a few times. CDR3 DNA sequence: TGTGCCAGCAGCTTGGACCGGACAGTTGCCTACGAGCAGTACTTC. Protein: CASSLDRTVAYEQYF. The chain uses TRBV5-4 and TRBJ2-7, with D tentatively TRBD1 (6 bases). The germline CDR1 and CDR2 sequences are SGHNT and YYREEE (reference sequence). Trimming took 0 bases from V and 2 from J, leaving 12 bases between them. The CDR3 consists of 15 residues.

In DNA form, the CDR3 reads TGTGCCAGCAGCTCTACGCCGACGAGAACGAGGGAGGATAGGGAGCAGTACTTC. This codes for CASSSTPTRTREDREQYF. The rearrangement uses TRBV7-9 and TRBJ2-7, with D possibly matching TRBD2 (6 bases). In germline, CDR1 is SEHNR, CDR2 FQNEAQ (reference sequence). The V gene lost 4 bases and the J gene lost 7 bases, with 29 bases spanning the gap. The CDR3 has 18 amino acids.

V and J are TRBV5-6 and TRBJ1-1; D gene unclear. CDR3 length: 13 amino acids. Trimming took 2 bases from V and 0 from J, leaving 5 bases between them. Per the germline V gene, CDR1 is SGHDT and CDR2 is YYEEEE. DNA of the CDR3: TGTGCCAGCAGCTTCACAGTGAACACTGAAGCTTTCTTT. As protein: CASSFTVNTEAFF.

The gene calls are TRBV7-9 and TRBJ1-5; D is unresolved. Trimming took off 7 bases at V and 6 bases at J, with 13 bases between the two ends. The CDR3 extends over 13 amino acids. Germline V lookup: CDR1 SEHNR, CDR2 FQNEAQ (reference sequence). CDR3 loop: CASNQREGQPQHF. The CDR3 region has the DNA TGTGCCAGCAACCAACGGGAGGGTCAGCCCCAGCATTTT. The whole variable domain, remainder taken from reference TRBV7-9 and TRBJ1-5, is DTGVSQNPRHKITKRGQNVTFRCDPISEHNRLYWYRQTLGQGPEFLTYFQNEAQLEKSRLLSDRFSAERPKGSFSTLEIQRTEQGDSAMYLCASNQREGQPQHFGDGTRLSIL.

A remark on this clone: A single base separates this from a much larger clone, so it may be a read error. The chain uses TRBV5-4 and TRBJ1-6, with 9 nucleotides matching TRBD1. This CDR3 comprises 14 residues. V shed 3 bases, J shed 6 bases, and the junction held 1 base outside the gene matches. Per germline, CDR1 SGHNT and CDR2 YYREEE (reference sequence). DNA for the CDR3: TGTGCCAGCAGCTGGGACAGGGCTAATTCACCCCTCCACTTT. This translates into CASSWDRANSPLHF. The whole variable domain, filled in from reference TRBV5-4 and TRBJ1-6, reads ETGVTQSPTHLIKTRGQQVTLRCSSQSGHNTVSWYQQALGQGPQFIFQYYREEENGRGNFPPRFSGLQFPNYSSELNVNALELDDSALYLCASSWDRANSPLHFGNGTRLTVT.